Listed here is a single T cell receptor (beta chain). Its antigen is still unknown. V gave up 6 bases and J gave up 0 bases; unmatched junction bases: 7. The CDR3 totals 14 residues. Germline V CDR1 and CDR2: DFQATT, SNEGSKA (reference sequence). Stated treatment: roughly ten-day PBMC culture with coronavirus spike peptide pools or control peptides (ViraFEST assay). Once obtained from cultured CD4+ T cells, the DNA was sequenced using the Oncomine TCR Beta short-read assay. TCRdb reanalysed the PCR reads using MiXCR and keeps one entry per CDR3 protein. The table records 15,000 to 20,000 distinct CDR3 sequences, about 40% of them present only once. The data derive from a study of vaccination and CD4 T cells after COVID-19. Study-wide context: A median of around 110 days (range 35 to 161) separated diagnosis from post-COVID sampling.

The rearrangement links TRBV20-1 to TRBJ2-7; TRBD2 matches at 8 bases. The TCR comes from a human donor who had recovered from COVID-19. Sequencing input: CD4+ T cells from blood, cultured in vitro. This chain's CDR3 is CSAELAANSYEQYF. The CDR3 nucleotides are TGCAGTGCGGAACTAGCGGCCAACTCCTACGAGCAGTACTTC.